The entry below describes one T cell receptor (beta chain). There is no known antigen for this receptor. Base quality data are lacking; no much larger clone is found one base away. Library construction relied on the immunoSEQ multiplex PCR assay. RNA was extracted from all samples and reverse transcribed into cDNA, which served as template for TCR sequencing. SuperScript III was used to make first-strand cDNA, primed with a 2:1 mix of oligo-dT and random hexamers. A synthetic immune receptor repertoire was used to gauge amplification bias, and whatever bias remained was removed computationally. As for the original processing: Raw reads were preprocessed to remove errors, and CDR3 was defined by IMGT conventions from the conserved cysteine to phenylalanine. Clonality was computed by normalizing Shannon entropy by log2 of the number of productive unique TCRs and subtracting the result from 1. CD4 or CD8 identity of scalp clones was inferred by cross-referencing scalp TCRbeta sequences with sorted blood CD4 and CD8 repertoires. TCRdb's version of the immuneACCESS table is confined to in-frame rearrangements and falls short of the full clone set. An unresolved V gene accounts for under half of the shortfall where checked; the remainder is of unknown origin. That table gives V, J and clone size, and the DNA gave D and trimming. This sample holds just over 150,000 clones; more than 45% were observed only once. The top ten clonotypes cover 15% to 20% of the sample.

In the paper's terms, the time point label means: baseline before oral tofacitinib. Peripheral blood and lesional scalp punch biopsies were obtained from patients with alopecia areata. PBMCs were isolated by density centrifugation and stained for CD3, CD4 and CD8, after which CD4+ and CD8+ T cells were sorted on a FACSAria. The sample belongs to a study of CD8+ T cells in alopecia areata (dated by TCRdb to about 2018). With regard to the full study: The treated patients took part in an open-label pilot trial in which moderate-to-severe alopecia areata was treated with oral tofacitinib at 5 to 10 mg twice daily. On the human side, TCRbeta sequencing was run on scalp tissue and on sorted CD4+ and CD8+ peripheral blood T cells from healthy controls and from alopecia areata patients with either patchy or totalis/universalis disease. Tofacitinib-treated patients had biopsies at baseline and at 4 and 24 weeks of treatment, with a later scalp biopsy in several patients. RNA came from the PAXgene miRNA kit for fixed scalp, the miRNeasy kit for PBMCs, and the RNeasy kit for mouse skin. Patients received tofacitinib for 6 to 18 months and were then followed off drug for 6 months to check for delayed response and recurrence. Scalp clonality was compared among normal scalp (n=4), patchy alopecia areata scalp (n=8), and alopecia totalis/universalis scalp (n=8). To study T cell clonal expansion in alopecia areata, the researchers applied high-throughput TCRbeta sequencing to both the C3H/HeJ mouse model and human patients. TCRbeta CDR3 regions were amplified by immunoSEQ multiplex PCR using 35 Vbeta forward and 13 Jbeta reverse primers. Points the paper makes about the study in general: Compared with mice, TCR sequences shared between patients were less clear, possibly partly because of HLA diversity across the patient population. Lesional scalp, especially in alopecia totalis/universalis, showed higher clonality and more expanded CD8+ clones than normal scalp, suggesting antigenic drive. Unlike mouse skin, where gammadelta T cells dominate, normal human skin contains resident alphabeta T cells that get sequenced too, which complicates analysis of the scalp TCR repertoire.

V loses 7 bases, J loses 2 bases, and the germline ends lie 21 bases apart. Taken from the germline V gene (reference sequence), the CDR1 and CDR2 loops are LNHDA and SQIVND. From the cysteine through the phenylalanine, the CDR3 covers 18 amino acids. Only the CDR3 region is kept as DNA, spanning 54 bases read in frame from base 1. The chain uses TRBV19 and TRBJ2-6; the D gene is possibly TRBD1, with 6 bases matching. The starting material was CD8+ T cells sorted from blood, obtained at week 0. This receptor was identified in a human donor with alopecia areata. The nucleotide sequence reads TGTGCCAGTATACGTCACGCAGGGGAATCCGCTGGGGCCAACGTCCTGACTTTC. This encodes CASIRHAGESAGANVLTF.